A selection of T cell receptor beta chains follows, all from one sample in a study of blood T cell repertoires in COVID-19. Sequencing was performed with immunoSEQ multiplex PCR; in TCRdb, only in-frame clones are kept and a portion is missing. The sample lists around 250,000 clones, about 87% occurring once. Sample: PBMCs or T cells enriched from blood (not recorded which). All receptors derive from a woman aged 40 to 55 who had been exposed to COVID-19. Each CDR3 is given with its conserved first and last residue. Fields, in order: J gene, D gene, V gene, clone size, CDR3 DNA, CDR3 protein. The D gene is left open where the match is weak. A row's size may be missing; if present it is once, few, many or a size class.

TRBJ1-3	NA	TRBV7-2	NA	TGTGCCAGCAGTCGTCAACAGGTTTTCTCTGGAAACACCATATATTTT	CASSRQQVFSGNTIYF
TRBJ1-2	NA	TRBV24-1	NA	TGTGCCACCAGTGAGGCAGGGCGAGAGAACTATGGCTACACCTTC	CATSEAGRENYGYTF
TRBJ1-2	NA	TRBV5-1	NA	TGTGCCAGCAGCTCCCTGGGCGTTTATGGCTACACCTTC	CASSSLGVYGYTF
TRBJ2-7	TRBD1	TRBV19	NA	TGTGCCAGTAGTATCCAGGGGGCTTACTACGAGCAGTACTTC	CASSIQGAYYEQYF
TRBJ2-1	NA	TRBV19	NA	TGTGCCAGTAACCCCGACAGGAATGTCTACAATGAGCAGTTCTTC	CASNPDRNVYNEQFF
TRBJ1-3	NA	TRBV4-3	NA	TGCGCCAGCAGCCAACATTTCAGCTCTGGAAACACCATATATTTT	CASSQHFSSGNTIYF
TRBJ1-4	NA	TRBV7-8	NA	TGTGCCAGCAGCTTACGGGCAGGGGTAACTAATGAAAAACTGTTTTTT	CASSLRAGVTNEKLFF
TRBJ2-4	TRBD1	TRBV27	NA	TGTGCCAGCAGACCGACCCAGGGGGCGGGAGCCAAAAACATTCAGTACTTC	CASRPTQGAGAKNIQYF
TRBJ1-6	TRBD1	TRBV5-6	NA	TGTGCCAGCAGCTTGGGGACAGGGAGCGGTTCACCCCTCCACTTT	CASSLGTGSGSPLHF
TRBJ1-1	NA	TRBV29-1	once	TGCAGCGTTGAGTGGGGCAACGGTATGACGGCTTTCTTT	CSVEWGNGMTAFF
TRBJ1-1	NA	TRBV29-1	NA	TGCAGCGTTGCTGTCTTCGGGTTGGGAGCTTTCTTT	CSVAVFGLGAFF
TRBJ2-5	NA	TRBV2	NA	TGTGCCAGCGGCAGGGGGGTGGAGACCCAGTACTTC	CASGRGVETQYF
TRBJ1-2	TRBD1	TRBV18	NA	TGTGCCAGCTCACTAGGACAGGAGAGCTCCTATGGCTACACCTTC	CASSLGQESSYGYTF
TRBJ1-4	NA	TRBV28	once	TGTGCCAGCAGTCTCGGGGACAAGAGTAATGAAAAACTGTTTTTT	CASSLGDKSNEKLFF
TRBJ2-5	NA	TRBV7-7	NA	TGTGCCAGCAGCGGAGGGGATAGTAAGGAGACCCAGTACTTC	CASSGGDSKETQYF
TRBJ2-7	TRBD2	TRBV7-3	NA	TGTGCCAGCAGCTTGACTAGCGGGGTCGAGCAGTACTTC	CASSLTSGVEQYF
TRBJ2-7	TRBD2	TRBV5-6	NA	TGTGCCAGCAGAGAAACGGGGGGTAGATACGAGCAGTACTTC	CASRETGGRYEQYF
TRBJ2-3	TRBD2	TRBV2	NA	TGTGCCAGCAGTGAATTCCTAGCGGGAGGGGAAGATACGCAGTATTTT	CASSEFLAGGEDTQYF
TRBJ2-1	TRBD1	TRBV19	NA	TGTGCCAGTAAGCCGGACAGGAGCTCCTACAATGAGCAGTTCTTC	CASKPDRSSYNEQFF
TRBJ1-2	NA	TRBV7-6	NA	TGTGCCAGCAGCCCAGGGACACCCTACTATGGCTACACCTTC	CASSPGTPYYGYTF